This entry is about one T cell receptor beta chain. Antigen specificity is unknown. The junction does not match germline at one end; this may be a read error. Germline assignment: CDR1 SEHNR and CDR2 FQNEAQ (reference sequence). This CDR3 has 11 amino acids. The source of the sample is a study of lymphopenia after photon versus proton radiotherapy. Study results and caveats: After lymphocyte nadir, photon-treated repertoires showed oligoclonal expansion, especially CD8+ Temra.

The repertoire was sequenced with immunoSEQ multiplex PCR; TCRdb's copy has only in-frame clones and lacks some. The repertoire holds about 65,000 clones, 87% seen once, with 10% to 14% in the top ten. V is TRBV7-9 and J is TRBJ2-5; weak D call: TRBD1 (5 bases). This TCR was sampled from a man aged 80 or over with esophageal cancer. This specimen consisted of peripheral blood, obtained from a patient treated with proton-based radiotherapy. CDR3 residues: CASSLGQGSNF. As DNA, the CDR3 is TGTGCCAGCAGCTTAGGGCAGGGCTCTAACTTC. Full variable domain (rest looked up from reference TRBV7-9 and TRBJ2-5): DTGVSQNPRHKITKRGQNVTFRCDPISEHNRLYWYRQTLGQGPEFLTYFQNEAQLEKSRLLSDRFSAERPKGSFSTLEIQRTEQGDSAMYLCASSLGQGSNFGPGTRLLVL.